Detailed here is one TCR beta chain. Sequencing was performed with immunoSEQ multiplex PCR; in TCRdb, only in-frame clones are kept and a portion is missing. Of approximately 100,000 clones listed, approximately 88% were seen once; the top ten hold approximately 17%. The source of the sample is a study of identifying expanded T cells in peripheral blood. The ends were cut back, 1 base at V and 2 bases at J, with 9 bases in the middle. Germline CDR1 reads SQVTM; CDR2 reads ANQGSEA. The CDR3 runs to 13 residues. The clonotype comes from a person aged 18 to 75 in good health. This chain links TRBV29-1 with TRBJ2-7; TRBD2 might be the D (6 bases). Source material: blood. The CDR3 DNA reads as TGCAGCGTTGAAGTACGCGGGACCTACGAGCAGTACTTC. This codes for CSVEVRGTYEQYF.